This record looks at one T cell receptor (beta chain) sequence and its context. Its specific antigen is unknown. The input lacks base qualities; no much larger clone sits a single base away. The entry originates in a study of OX40 agonist ivuxolimab in advanced cancers. Background on the whole study: Ivuxolimab, which targeted the costimulatory receptor OX40 (CD134), was an agonistic, fully human IgG2 monoclonal antibody. The monotherapy dose-escalation portion (N of about 50 patients) of the phase I ivuxolimab trial is reported in the paper. In the dose-escalation cohort, 70% to 85% of patients were male, and the mean age was approximately 64 years, with a range of roughly 20 to 80. Of the roughly 53 patients in dose escalation, around 20 had hepatocellular carcinoma, some 15 had melanoma, 9 had renal cell carcinoma and 9 had head and neck cancer. Patients were allowed to have had prior anti-PD-1, anti-PD-L1 or anti-CTLA-4 therapy, and about 40% of the dose-escalation patients had been treated with checkpoint inhibitors. Partial responses occurred in three dose-escalation patients, of whom one had hepatocellular carcinoma and two had cutaneous melanoma. The point of sequencing TCRbeta in the periphery was to test whether ivuxolimab changed TCR sequence diversity and drove clonal T-cell expansion. Intravenous ivuxolimab was administered to patients every 2 weeks at six dose levels: 0.01, 0.1, 0.3, 1.5, 3 and 10 mg/kg.

The trial excluded patients who had a history of autoimmune disease or were on systemic immunosuppression. Peripheral blood for TCR sequencing was collected from all dose cohorts at baseline, on cycle 4 day 1, and on cycle 7 day 1. The samples were drawn from a first-in-human, open-label, multicenter phase I dose-escalation trial of ivuxolimab. Adults with locally advanced or metastatic head and neck squamous cell, hepatocellular, melanoma or renal cell carcinoma were enrolled in the trial. CD4+ and CD8+ T cells were sorted separately from peripheral blood before TCR sequencing. What the authors observed across the whole study: Low levels of normalized T-cell clonal expansion were also seen in some patients who did not respond. After ivuxolimab, CD8+ T cells had more expanded clones than CD4+ T cells on average. In partial responders in the 0.1-3.0 mg/kg groups, normalized peripheral clonal expansion was found to be among the lowest, especially among CD8+ T cells. At doses of 0.1 to 3.0 mg/kg, clonal expansion of both CD4+ and CD8+ T cells in blood was seen between baseline and week 6. The antigen specificity of the clonally expanded peripheral T cells was not determined.

Genomic DNA was extracted from sorted cells for sequencing of the TCRbeta CDR3 region. The immunoSEQ Assay was used to sequence the TCRbeta CDR3 regions. The source is immuneACCESS, and TCRdb retained only in-frame sequences with V and J called. Part of the clones is not carried over; for the studies checked, unresolved V genes explain less than half of this, and the remainder is unexplained. Here the sample has 50,000 to 65,000 clones; 85% to 90% occur a single time. About 0.8% of the sample is held by the ten biggest clonotypes. The material sequenced was CD4+ or CD8+ T cells sorted from blood, taken in a trial of the OX40 agonist ivuxolimab. This receptor was taken from an adult with an advanced solid tumor such as melanoma, head and neck, liver or kidney cancer.

The CDR3 is CASSLGTGAGEQYF. In nucleotide form, the sequence is TGTGCCAGCAGCCTCGGGACAGGGGCGGGGGAGCAGTACTTC. The V and J genes are TRBV6-6 and TRBJ2-7; 10 middle bases align to TRBD1. The CDR3 goes from the cysteine to the phenylalanine over 14 residues. Only the CDR3 portion is preserved as DNA: 42 bases, with reading frame beginning at the first base. The V end gives up 6 bases and the J end 7 bases, leaving 9 bases in the junction not matched to a gene. The CDR1 and CDR2 encoded by the germline V gene (reference sequence) are MNHNY and SVGAGI.